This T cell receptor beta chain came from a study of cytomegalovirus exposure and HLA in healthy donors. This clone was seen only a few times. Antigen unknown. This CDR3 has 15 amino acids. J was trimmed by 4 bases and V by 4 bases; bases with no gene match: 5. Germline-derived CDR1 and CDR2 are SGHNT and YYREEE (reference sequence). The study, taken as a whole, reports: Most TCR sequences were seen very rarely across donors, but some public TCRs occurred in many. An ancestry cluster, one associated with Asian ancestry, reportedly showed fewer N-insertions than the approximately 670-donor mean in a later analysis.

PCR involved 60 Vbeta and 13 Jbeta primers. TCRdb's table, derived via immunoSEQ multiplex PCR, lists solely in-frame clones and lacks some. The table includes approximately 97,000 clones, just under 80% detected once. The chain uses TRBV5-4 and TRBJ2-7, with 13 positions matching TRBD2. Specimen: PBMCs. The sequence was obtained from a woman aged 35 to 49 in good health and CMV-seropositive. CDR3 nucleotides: TGTGCCAGCAGCCCCGGGACTAGCGGGACTTACGAGCAGTACTTC. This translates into CASSPGTSGTYEQYF.